This T cell receptor beta chain was documented in a study of T cell repertoires in cytomegalovirus infection. Study-wide background: Indications of both CMV infection and matching HLA type were provided by public TCR beta signatures. Findings and limits, study-wide: Pooled public TCR beta family frequency picked out CMV carriers with the relevant HLA. The ex vivo response showed dominance by HLA-C-restricted CMV-specific TCR beta clonotypes.

This clonotype came up many times. Its antigen is unknown. TCRdb re-called the reads through MiXCR, storing one row per CDR3 protein. The repertoire has fewer than 200,000 distinct CDR3 sequences, roughly an eighth of them found once; the top ten carry 25% to 30%. The clonotype originates from a human donor in good health (CMV status not recorded). Some clones in this sample may be carry-over from other donors' samples. The sample consisted of PBMCs.

DNA for the CDR3: TGTGCCAGCAGCTTATCGACAGATACGCAGTATTTT. This gives the protein CASSLSTDTQYF. The chain carries TRBV7-2 and TRBJ2-3; D is ambiguous. Germline values: CDR1 SGHTA, CDR2 FQGNSA. The CDR3 runs to 12 residues. The ends were cut back, 2 bases at V and 3 bases at J, with 3 bases in the middle.